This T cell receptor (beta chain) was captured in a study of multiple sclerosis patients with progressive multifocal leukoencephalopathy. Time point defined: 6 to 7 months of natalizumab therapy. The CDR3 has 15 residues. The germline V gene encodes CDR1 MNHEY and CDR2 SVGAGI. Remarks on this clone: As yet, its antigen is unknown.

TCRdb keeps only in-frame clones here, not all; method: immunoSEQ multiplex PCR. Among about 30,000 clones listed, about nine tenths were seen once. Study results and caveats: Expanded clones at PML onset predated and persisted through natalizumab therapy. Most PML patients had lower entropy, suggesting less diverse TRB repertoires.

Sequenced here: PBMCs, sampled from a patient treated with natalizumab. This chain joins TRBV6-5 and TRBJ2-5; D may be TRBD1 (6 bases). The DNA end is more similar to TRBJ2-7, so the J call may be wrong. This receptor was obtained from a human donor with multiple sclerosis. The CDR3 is CASSYRQGLFYEQYF. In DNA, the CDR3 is TGTGCCAGCAGTTACCGTCAGGGGCTTTTCTACGAGCAGTACTTC.